A single sample gave rise to the 5 T cell receptor beta chains below, sequenced in a study of response to subunit inactivated influenza vaccine (dated by TCRdb to 2016 to 2019). Library preparation employed RT-PCR. The data were produced on an Illumina HiSeq 2500. In TCRdb, the public reads were trimmed at Q25 with fastp and aligned with MiXCR, with productive beta chains retained. One record per CDR3 amino acid sequence lists the most common genes and DNA. The sample table shows 650,000 to 800,000 distinct CDR3 sequences, and approximately 14% are seen once. The top ten hold around 7.3% of the sample. The source material was PBMCs from blood, sampled 14 to 15 days before vaccination. Every receptor here comes from a man aged 45-65 years who received an inactivated influenza vaccine. Donor details come from another sample of the same person, matched by shared clones.

The rearrangement links TRBV7-6 to TRBJ2-2; no definite D call. This CDR3 spans 14 amino acids. The V gene's germline CDR1 is SGHVS and CDR2 FNYEAQ. Trimming stripped 5 bases from V and 3 bases from J, with 10 bases between. The CDR3 protein is CASSDRTYTGELFF. Written as DNA, the CDR3 is TGTGCCAGCAGCGACCGGACCTACACCGGGGAGCTGTTTTTT.

This clonotype occurred a few times. V gene TRBV4-2 combines with J gene TRBJ2-1; D gene uncertain. Trimming took off 0 bases at V and 9 bases at J, with 15 bases between the two ends. CDR1 and CDR2 from the germline V gene are LGHNA and YNFKEQ. The CDR3 has 15 amino acids. The CDR3 loop is CASSQDSGFPSEQFF. The CDR3 DNA follows: TGTGCCAGCAGCCAAGATTCCGGCTTTCCCAGTGAGCAGTTCTTC.

Ten or more counts support this clonotype. The rearrangement joins TRBV5-1 to TRBJ1-1, with a possible D match to TRBD1 (6 bases). CDR1 SGHRS and CDR2 YFSETQ come from the germline V gene. Trimming stripped 7 bases from V and 2 bases from J, with 12 bases between. The CDR3 has 13 amino acids. The CDR3 nucleotides are TGCGCCAGCCGGGGGGGCGTCAACACTGAAGCTTTCTTT. It translates to CASRGGVNTEAFF.

This clonotype has a handful of counts. The gene calls are TRBV28 and TRBJ2-3; possible D gene TRBD1, 6 bases. Germline V lookup: CDR1 MDHEN, CDR2 SYDVKM. V was clipped by 9 bases and J by 0 bases, with 19 bases between them. The CDR3 totals 16 residues. The CDR3: CARAEQGTVSTDTQYF. In DNA, the CDR3 is TGTGCCAGGGCCGAACAGGGTACCGTTAGCACAGATACGCAGTATTTT.

This clonotype occurred many times. The gene calls are TRBV7-2 and TRBJ1-2, with 8 nucleotides matching TRBD1. The CDR3 contains 15 residues. In germline, CDR1 is SGHTA, CDR2 FQGNSA. Trimming cost V 5 bases and J 7 bases; bases outside gene matches: 12. The CDR3, as DNA: TGTGCCAGCAGCCCAGACAGGACAGGGATGGGTGGCTACACCTTC. Its translation is CASSPDRTGMGGYTF. Drawing the rest from reference TRBV7-2 and TRBJ1-2, the complete variable domain is GAGVSQSPSNKVTEKGKDVELRCDPISGHTALYWYRQSLGQGLEFLIYFQGNSAPDKSGLPSDRFSAERTGGSVSTLTIQRTQQEDSAVYLCASSPDRTGMGGYTFGSGTRLTVV.